This T cell receptor (beta chain) was observed in a study of blood T cell repertoires in COVID-19. Study-wide context: The United States, Italy and Spain provided the acute and convalescent COVID-19 samples. T cells, B-cell-depleted T cells, or PBMCs provided the cDNA or gDNA that served as material.

The table lists this clone with a count of one. Original methodology: Amplified reference gene primers provided the basis for estimating nucleated cell counts. Produced via immunoSEQ multiplex PCR; TCRdb's table is partial and in-frame only. That table supplies the V and J calls and clone size; D and trimming were determined from the DNA. This table holds about 33,000 clones, more than 70% found once. V lost 1 base and J 7 bases, leaving 10 bases between the germline ends. CDR3 length: 13 residues. The germline V gene encodes CDR1 LGHDT and CDR2 YNNKEL (reference sequence). The receptor was isolated from a human donor in a cohort sampled during active COVID-19. The sample comprised peripheral blood. The chain uses TRBV3-1 (or the pseudogene TRBV3-2) and TRBJ1-2; a possible D gene is TRBD1 (5 bases). CDR3 in DNA: TGTGCCAGCAGCCAAGTGGAGGGGTTTGGCTACACCTTC. It yields the protein CASSQVEGFGYTF.